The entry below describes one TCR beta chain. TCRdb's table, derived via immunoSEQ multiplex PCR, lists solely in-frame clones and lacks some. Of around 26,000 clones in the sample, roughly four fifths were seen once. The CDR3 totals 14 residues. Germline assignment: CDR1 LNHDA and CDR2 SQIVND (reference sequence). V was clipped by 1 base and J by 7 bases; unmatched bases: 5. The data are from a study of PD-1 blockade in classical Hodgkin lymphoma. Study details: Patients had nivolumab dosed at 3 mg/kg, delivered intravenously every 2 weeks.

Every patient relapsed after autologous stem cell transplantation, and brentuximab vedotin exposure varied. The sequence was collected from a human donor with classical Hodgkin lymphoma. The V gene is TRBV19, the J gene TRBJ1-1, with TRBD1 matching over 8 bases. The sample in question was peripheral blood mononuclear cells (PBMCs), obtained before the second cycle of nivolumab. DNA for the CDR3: TGTGCCAGTAGTATAGTTCAGGGGGCCAGTGAAGCTTTCTTT. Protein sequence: CASSIVQGASEAFF.